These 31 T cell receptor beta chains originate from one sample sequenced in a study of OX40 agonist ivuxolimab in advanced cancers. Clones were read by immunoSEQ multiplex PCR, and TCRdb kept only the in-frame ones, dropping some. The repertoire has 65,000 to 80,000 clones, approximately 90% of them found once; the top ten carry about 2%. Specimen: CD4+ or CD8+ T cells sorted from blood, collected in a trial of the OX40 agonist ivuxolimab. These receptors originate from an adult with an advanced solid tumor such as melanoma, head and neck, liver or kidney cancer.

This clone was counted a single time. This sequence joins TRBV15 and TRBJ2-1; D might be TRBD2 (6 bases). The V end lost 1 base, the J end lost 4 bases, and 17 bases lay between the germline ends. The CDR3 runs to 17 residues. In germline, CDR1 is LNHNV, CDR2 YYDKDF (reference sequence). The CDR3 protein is CATSRARSGGDYNEQFF. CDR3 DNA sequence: TGTGCCACCAGCAGAGCTCGTTCCGGGGGAGATTACAATGAGCAGTTCTTC.

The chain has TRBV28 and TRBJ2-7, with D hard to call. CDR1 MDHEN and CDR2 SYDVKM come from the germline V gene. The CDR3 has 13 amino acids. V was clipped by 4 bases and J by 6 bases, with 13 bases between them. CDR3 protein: CASSSPPLGEQYF. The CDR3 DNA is TGTGCCAGCAGTTCACCGCCCCTTGGCGAGCAGTACTTC.

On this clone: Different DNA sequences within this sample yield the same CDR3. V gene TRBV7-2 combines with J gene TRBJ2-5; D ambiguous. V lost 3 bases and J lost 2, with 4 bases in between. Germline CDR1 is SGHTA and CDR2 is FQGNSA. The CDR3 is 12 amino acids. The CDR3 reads CASSFRQETQYF. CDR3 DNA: TGTGCCAGCAGCTTCCGGCAAGAGACCCAGTACTTC.

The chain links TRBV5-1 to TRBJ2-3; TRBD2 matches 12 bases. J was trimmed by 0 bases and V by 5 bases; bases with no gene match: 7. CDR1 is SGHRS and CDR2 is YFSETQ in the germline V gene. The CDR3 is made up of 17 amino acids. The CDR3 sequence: CASRLAGGSSSTDTQYF. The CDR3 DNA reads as TGCGCCAGCAGACTAGCGGGAGGCTCATCAAGCACAGATACGCAGTATTTT.

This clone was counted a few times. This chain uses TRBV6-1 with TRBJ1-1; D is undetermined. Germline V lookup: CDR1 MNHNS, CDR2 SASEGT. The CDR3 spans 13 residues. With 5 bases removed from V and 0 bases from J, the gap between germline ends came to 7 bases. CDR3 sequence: CASSTALNTEAFF. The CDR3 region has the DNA TGTGCCAGCAGTACCGCCCTGAACACTGAAGCTTTCTTT.

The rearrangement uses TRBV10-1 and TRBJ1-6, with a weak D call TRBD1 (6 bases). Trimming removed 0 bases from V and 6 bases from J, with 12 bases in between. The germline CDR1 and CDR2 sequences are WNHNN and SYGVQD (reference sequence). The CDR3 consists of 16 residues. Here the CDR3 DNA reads TGCGCCAGCAGTGAGTCGATGACAGGAAGTAATTCACCCCTCCACTTT. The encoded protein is CASSESMTGSNSPLHF.

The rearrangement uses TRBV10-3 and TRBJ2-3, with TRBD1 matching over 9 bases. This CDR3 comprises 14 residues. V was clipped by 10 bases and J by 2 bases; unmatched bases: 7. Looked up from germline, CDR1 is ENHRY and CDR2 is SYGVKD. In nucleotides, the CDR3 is TGTGCCACCCGACAGGGGGAGGCCACAGATACGCAGTATTTT. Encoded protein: CATRQGEATDTQYF.

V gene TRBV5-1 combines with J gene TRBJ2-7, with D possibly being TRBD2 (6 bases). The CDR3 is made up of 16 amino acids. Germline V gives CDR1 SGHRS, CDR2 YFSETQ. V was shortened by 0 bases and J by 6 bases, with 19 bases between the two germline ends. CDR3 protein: CASSLAPGLEEREQYF. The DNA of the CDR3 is TGCGCCAGCAGCTTGGCACCGGGACTCGAAGAGCGCGAGCAGTACTTC.

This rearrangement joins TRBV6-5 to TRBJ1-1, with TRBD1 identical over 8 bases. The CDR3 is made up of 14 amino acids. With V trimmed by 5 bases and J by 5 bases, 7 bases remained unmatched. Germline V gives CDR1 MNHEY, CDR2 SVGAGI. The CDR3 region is CASSRDRTGTEAFF. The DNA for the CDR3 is TGTGCCAGCAGTCGGGACAGGACGGGGACTGAAGCTTTCTTT.

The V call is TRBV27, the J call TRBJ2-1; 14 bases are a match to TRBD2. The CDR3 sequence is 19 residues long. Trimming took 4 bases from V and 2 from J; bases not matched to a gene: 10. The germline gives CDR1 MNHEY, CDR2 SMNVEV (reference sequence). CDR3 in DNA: TGTGCCAGCAGTTCCCTCGGACTAGCGGGGGGACCGACCTACAATGAGCAGTTCTTC. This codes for CASSSLGLAGGPTYNEQFF.

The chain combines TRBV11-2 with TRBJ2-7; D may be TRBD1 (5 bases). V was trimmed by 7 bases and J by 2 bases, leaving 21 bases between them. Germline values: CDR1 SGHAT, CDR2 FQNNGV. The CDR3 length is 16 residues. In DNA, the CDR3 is TGTGCCAGCACCCCCAACGCCGCAGGGTCCCCCTACGAGCAGTACTTC. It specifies CASTPNAAGSPYEQYF.

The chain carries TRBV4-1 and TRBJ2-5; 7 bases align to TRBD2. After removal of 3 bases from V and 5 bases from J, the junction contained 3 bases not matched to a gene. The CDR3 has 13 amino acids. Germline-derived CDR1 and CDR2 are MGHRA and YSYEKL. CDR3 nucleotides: TGCGCCAGCAGCCATCCGCGGGGGGAGACCCAGTACTTC. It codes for CASSHPRGETQYF.

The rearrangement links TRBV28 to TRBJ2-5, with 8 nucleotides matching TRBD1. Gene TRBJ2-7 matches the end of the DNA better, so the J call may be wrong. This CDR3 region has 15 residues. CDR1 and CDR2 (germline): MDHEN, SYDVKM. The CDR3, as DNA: TGTGCCAGCAGTTTATCGGCAGGGGGCGGGTACGAGCAGTACTTC. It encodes CASSLSAGGGYEQYF.

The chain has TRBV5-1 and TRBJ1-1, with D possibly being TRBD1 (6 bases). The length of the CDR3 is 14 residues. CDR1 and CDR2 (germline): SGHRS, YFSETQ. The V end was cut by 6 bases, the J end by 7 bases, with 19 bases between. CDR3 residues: CASTGAPGQSEAFF. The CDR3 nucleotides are TGCGCCAGCACGGGGGCGCCCGGGCAAAGTGAAGCTTTCTTT.

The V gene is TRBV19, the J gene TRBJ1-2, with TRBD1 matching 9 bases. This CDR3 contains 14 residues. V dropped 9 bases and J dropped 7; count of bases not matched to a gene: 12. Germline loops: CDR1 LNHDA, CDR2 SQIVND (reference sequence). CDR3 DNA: TGTGCCAGCGCCCAATGGGGGACAGGGTTTGGCTACACCTTC. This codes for CASAQWGTGFGYTF.

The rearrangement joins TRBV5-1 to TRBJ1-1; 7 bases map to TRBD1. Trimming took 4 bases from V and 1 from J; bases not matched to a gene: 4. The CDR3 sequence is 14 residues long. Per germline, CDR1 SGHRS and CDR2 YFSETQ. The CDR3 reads CASSGGTENTEAFF. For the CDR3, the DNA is TGCGCCAGCAGCGGCGGGACAGAGAACACTGAAGCTTTCTTT.

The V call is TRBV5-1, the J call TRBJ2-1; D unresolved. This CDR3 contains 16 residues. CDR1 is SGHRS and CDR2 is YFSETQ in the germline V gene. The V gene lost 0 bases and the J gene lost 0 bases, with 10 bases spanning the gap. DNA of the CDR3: TGCGCCAGCAGCTTGGAGCAAACCAGCTCCTACAATGAGCAGTTCTTC. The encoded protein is CASSLEQTSSYNEQFF.

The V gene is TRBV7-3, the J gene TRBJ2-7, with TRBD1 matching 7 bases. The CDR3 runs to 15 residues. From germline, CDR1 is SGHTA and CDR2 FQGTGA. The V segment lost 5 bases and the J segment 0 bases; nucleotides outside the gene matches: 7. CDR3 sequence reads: CASSPGHRGSYEQYF. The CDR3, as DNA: TGTGCCAGCAGCCCAGGTCACAGGGGCTCCTACGAGCAGTACTTC.

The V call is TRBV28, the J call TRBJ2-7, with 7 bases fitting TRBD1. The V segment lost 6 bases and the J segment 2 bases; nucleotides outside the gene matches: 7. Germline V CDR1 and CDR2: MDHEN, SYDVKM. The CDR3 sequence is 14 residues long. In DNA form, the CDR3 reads TGTGCCAGCAGCCTCCGGGACAGTCCCTACGAGCAGTACTTC. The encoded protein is CASSLRDSPYEQYF.

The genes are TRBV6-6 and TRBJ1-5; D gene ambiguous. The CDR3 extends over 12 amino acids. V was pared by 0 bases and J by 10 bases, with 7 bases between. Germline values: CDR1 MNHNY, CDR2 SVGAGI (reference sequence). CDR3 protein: CASSYSMGPQHF. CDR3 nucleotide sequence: TGTGCCAGCAGTTACTCTATGGGCCCCCAGCATTTT.

The CDR3 DNA follows: TGTGCCAGCAGTTACTTCGCACCCGTGGGCGAGCAGTACTTC. It codes for CASSYFAPVGEQYF. The chain employs TRBV6-5 and TRBJ2-7; D is unresolved. The germline V and J ends were trimmed by 1 base and 6 bases, with 13 bases remaining between them. Germline values: CDR1 MNHEY, CDR2 SVGAGI. There are 14 residues in the CDR3.

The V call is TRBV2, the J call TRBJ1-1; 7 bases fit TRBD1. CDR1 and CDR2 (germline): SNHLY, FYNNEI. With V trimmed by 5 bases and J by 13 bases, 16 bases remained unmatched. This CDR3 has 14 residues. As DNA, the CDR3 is TGTGCCAGCAGTTTCGGAGGGGGCGACGCCTGGGTTTTCTTT. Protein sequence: CASSFGGGDAWVFF.

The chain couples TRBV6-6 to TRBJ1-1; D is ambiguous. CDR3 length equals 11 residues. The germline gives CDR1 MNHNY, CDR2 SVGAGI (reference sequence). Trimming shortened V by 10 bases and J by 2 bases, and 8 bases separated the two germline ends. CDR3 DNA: TGTGCCACCGAATCTAACACTGAAGCTTTCTTT. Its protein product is CATESNTEAFF.

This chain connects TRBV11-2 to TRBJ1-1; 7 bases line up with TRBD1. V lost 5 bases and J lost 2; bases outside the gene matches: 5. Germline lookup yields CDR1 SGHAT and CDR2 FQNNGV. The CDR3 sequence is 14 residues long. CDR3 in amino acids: CASSLRQGNTEAFF. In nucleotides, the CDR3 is TGTGCCAGCAGCCTTAGACAGGGCAACACTGAAGCTTTCTTT.

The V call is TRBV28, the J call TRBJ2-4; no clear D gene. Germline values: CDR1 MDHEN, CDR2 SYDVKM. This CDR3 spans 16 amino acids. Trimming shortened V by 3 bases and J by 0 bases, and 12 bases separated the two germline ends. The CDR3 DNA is TGTGCCAGCAGTTTGTCCCAGTTTTTAGCCAAAAACATTCAGTACTTC. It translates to CASSLSQFLAKNIQYF.

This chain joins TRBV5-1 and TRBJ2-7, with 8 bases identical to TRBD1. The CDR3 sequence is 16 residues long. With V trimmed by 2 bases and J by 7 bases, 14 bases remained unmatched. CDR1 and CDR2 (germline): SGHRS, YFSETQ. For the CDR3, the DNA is TGCGCCAGCAGCTTAGACCCCGACAGGGGCCGGTGGGAGCAGTACTTC. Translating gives CASSLDPDRGRWEQYF.

The CDR3 DNA sequence: TGCAGCGTTGAGACTAGCGGGAGTGATGAGCAGTTCTTC. Amino acid sequence: CSVETSGSDEQFF. The rearrangement joins TRBV29-1 to TRBJ2-1; 12 nucleotides match TRBD2. This CDR3 comprises 13 residues. Germline V gene sequence: CDR1 SQVTM, CDR2 ANQGSEA. J was trimmed by 8 bases and V by 3 bases; bases with no gene match: 2.

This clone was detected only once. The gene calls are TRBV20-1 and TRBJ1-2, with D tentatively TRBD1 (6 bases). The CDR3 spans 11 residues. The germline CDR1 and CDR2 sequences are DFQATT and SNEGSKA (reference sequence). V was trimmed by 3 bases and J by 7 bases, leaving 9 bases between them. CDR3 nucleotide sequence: TGCAGTGCTAGGGAGGGGGTTGGCTACACCTTC. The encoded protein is CSAREGVGYTF.

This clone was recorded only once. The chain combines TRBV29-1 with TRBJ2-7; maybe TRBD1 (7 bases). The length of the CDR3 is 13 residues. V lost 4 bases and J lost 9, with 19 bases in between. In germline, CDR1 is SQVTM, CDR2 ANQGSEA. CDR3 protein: CSVGGRGEVVQYF. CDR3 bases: TGCAGCGTTGGCGGCAGGGGGGAGGTCGTGCAGTACTTC.

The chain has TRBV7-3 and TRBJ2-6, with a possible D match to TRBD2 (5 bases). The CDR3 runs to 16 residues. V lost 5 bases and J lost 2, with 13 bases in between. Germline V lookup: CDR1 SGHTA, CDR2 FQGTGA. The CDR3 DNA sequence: TGTGCCAGCAGCAACCTCATCGGGGCTGGGGCCAACGTCCTGACTTTC. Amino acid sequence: CASSNLIGAGANVLTF.

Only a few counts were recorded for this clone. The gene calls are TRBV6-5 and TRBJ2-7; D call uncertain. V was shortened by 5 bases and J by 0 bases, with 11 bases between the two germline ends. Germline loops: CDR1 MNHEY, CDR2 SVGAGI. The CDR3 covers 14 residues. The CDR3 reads CASSISDLSYEQYF. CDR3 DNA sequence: TGTGCCAGCAGTATATCGGACCTCTCCTACGAGCAGTACTTC.